This T cell receptor beta chain was sequenced during a study of TIL therapy for anti-PD-1-resistant metastatic lung cancer. Study as a whole: Half of patients were current or former smokers.

This CDR3 contains 15 residues. Germline CDR1 and CDR2: LNHDA and SQIVND (reference sequence). Trimming left V 3 bases short and J 4 bases short, with 15 bases between. As for time point: pre-treatment sample, taken before nivolumab and TIL therapy. Patients were adults with stage 4 NSCLC. This was the immunoSEQ v3 assay. Each library reached about 2 million read pairs, or 5-6 million at deep level. Profiled with immunoSEQ multiplex PCR; TCRdb holds only in-frame clones, not every one. The top ten clones hold more than 0.8% of a sample with nearly 15,000 clones, roughly 86% of them seen once. The rearrangement links TRBV19 to TRBJ2-5; D not resolved. Sequenced material: blood, taken at baseline. The receptor comes from a person aged 25 to 80 with non-small cell lung cancer. The DNA for the CDR3 is TGTGCCAGTAGTATCCGAGCCTCGCTTCGAGAGACCCAGTACTTC. This gives the protein CASSIRASLRETQYF.